Here is one T cell receptor beta chain with its context. This CDR3 region has 16 residues. J lost 3 bases, V lost 3 bases, and 10 bases had no gene match. CDR1 is KGHSH, CDR2 LQKENI, per germline. The entry originates in a study of CD8 T cells in Susac syndrome. With random hexamers, 0.5 to 1 ug RNA was reverse transcribed. Coverage of TCR beta CDR3 amplification by immunoSEQ multiplex PCR extended to 54 Vbeta and 13 Jbeta. TCRdb redid the calling of the immunoSEQ multiplex PCR reads with MiXCR, one entry per CDR3 protein. Of 190,000 or so distinct CDR3 sequences listed, approximately 95% are singletons.

The rearrangement links TRBV18 to TRBJ1-1, with TRBD1 matching 7 bases. The specimen sequenced was CD4+ T cells from PBMCs. The source of this sequence is a human donor with multiple sclerosis. CDR3 sequence: CASSPGPDRVDTEAFF. In DNA form, the CDR3 reads TGTGCCAGCTCACCTGGTCCCGACAGGGTGGACACTGAAGCTTTCTTT. The complete variable domain, with remaining parts taken from reference TRBV18 and TRBJ1-1, reads NAGVMQNPRHLVRRRGQEARLRCSPMKGHSHVYWYRQLPEEGLKFMVYLQKENIIDESGMPKERFSAEFPKEGPSILRIQQVVRGDSAAYFCASSPGPDRVDTEAFFGQGTRLTVV.